This T cell receptor (beta chain) was recovered during a study of blood T cell repertoires in COVID-19. Some clones are missing from TCRdb's copy, which holds only in-frame ones; the method was immunoSEQ multiplex PCR. The sample yields 150,000 to 200,000 clones, roughly 87% seen once. Per germline, CDR1 SGHVS and CDR2 FNYEAQ. J gave up 0 bases and V 1 base, and 7 bases lay outside the gene matches. The CDR3 has 18 amino acids. The chain joins TRBV7-6 to TRBJ2-1; 9 bases agree with TRBD2. Material for sequencing was peripheral blood. The sequence was collected from a man aged 55 to 70 with active or convalescent COVID-19. The CDR3 DNA is TGTGCCAGCAGCTTAGTCCCCGCGGGGGGGAGCTCCTACAATGAGCAGTTCTTC. It codes for CASSLVPAGGSSYNEQFF.